Here is one TCR beta chain with its context. CDR3 length equals 15 residues. Germline V gene data show CDR1 as SEHNR and CDR2 as FQNEAQ (reference sequence). Trimming shortened V by 6 bases and J by 5 bases, and 17 bases separated the two germline ends. Per the original methods: Counts of nucleated cells, estimated from reference gene primer amplification, were obtained. Repertoires were generated with immunoSEQ multiplex PCR, while TCRdb's copy carries only in-frame clones and drops some. V and J calls and clone size are given by that table; D and trimming were obtained from the DNA. The data contain 49,000 or so clones, about nine tenths of them singletons. This record comes from a study of blood T cell repertoires in COVID-19.

This TCR was sampled from a man in his fifties with active COVID-19. The chain combines TRBV7-9 with TRBJ2-1; tentatively, D is TRBD2 (5 bases). The sample was peripheral blood. Here the CDR3 DNA reads TGTGCCAGCAGTTTCACCCGGAGGTGGGACAATGAGCAGTTCTTC. Encoded protein: CASSFTRRWDNEQFF.